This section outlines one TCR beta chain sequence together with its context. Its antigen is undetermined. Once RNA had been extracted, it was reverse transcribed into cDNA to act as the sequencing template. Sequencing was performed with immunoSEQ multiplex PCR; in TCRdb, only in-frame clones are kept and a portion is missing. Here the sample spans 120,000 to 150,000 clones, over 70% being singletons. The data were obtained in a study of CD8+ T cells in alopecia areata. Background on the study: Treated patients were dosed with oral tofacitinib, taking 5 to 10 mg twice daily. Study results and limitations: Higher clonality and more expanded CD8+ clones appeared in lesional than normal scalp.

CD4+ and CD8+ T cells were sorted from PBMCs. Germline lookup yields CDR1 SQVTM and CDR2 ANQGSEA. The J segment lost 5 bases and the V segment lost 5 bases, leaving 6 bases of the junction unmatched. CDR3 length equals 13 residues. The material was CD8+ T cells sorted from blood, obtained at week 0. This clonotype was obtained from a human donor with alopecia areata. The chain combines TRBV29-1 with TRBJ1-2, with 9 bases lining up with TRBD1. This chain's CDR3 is CSVPGQGGYGYTF. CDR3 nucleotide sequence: TGCAGCGTTCCGGGACAGGGTGGATATGGCTACACCTTC. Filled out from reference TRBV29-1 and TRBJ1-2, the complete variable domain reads SAVISQKPSRDICQRGTSLTIQCQVDSQVTMMFWYRQQPGQSLTLIATANQGSEATYESGFVIDKFPISRPNLTFSTLTVSNMSPEDSSIYLCSVPGQGGYGYTFGSGTRLTVV.